These 28 T cell receptor beta chains share one sample of origin, sequenced in a study of early T cells in non-severe SARS-CoV-2 infection. TCRdb reprocessed the 5' RACE reads with MiXCR, giving one entry per CDR3 protein. In the table there are about 22,000 distinct CDR3 sequences, 4.7% of which are singletons. The sequenced sample consisted of whole blood. All receptors come from an adult who was a healthcare worker with PCR-confirmed SARS-CoV-2 infection or an uninfected control (not recorded which).

This clonotype was recorded at least ten times. The chain carries TRBV20-1 and TRBJ1-2; possibly TRBD1 for D (6 bases). V lost 3 bases to trimming and J lost 7 bases, with 15 bases between them. The CDR3 is 13 residues long. The germline V gene encodes CDR1 DFQATT and CDR2 SNEGSKA (reference sequence). For the CDR3, the DNA is TGCAGTGCTAGTACGGGGGGCAGCGCTGGCTACACCTTC. This gives the protein CSASTGGSAGYTF.

At least ten counts were recorded for this clonotype. The J gene is TRBJ2-3, the V gene TRBV7-3; 8 nucleotides agree with TRBD1. This CDR3 is 15 amino acids long. The germline V gene has CDR1 SGHTA and CDR2 FQGTGA. V lost 9 bases and J lost 5; bases outside the gene matches: 13. The CDR3 DNA reads as TGTGCCAGTAGATCCGGGACAGGCTCCGGAGATACGCAGTATTTT. Translated, it gives CASRSGTGSGDTQYF.

Ten or more counts support this clonotype. V and J are TRBV3-1 and TRBJ1-1; D gene ambiguous. CDR1 and CDR2 from the germline V gene are LGHDT and YNNKEL (reference sequence). Trimming stripped 0 bases from V and 8 bases from J, with 7 bases between. The CDR3 runs to 12 residues. The CDR3 here is CASSQERGEAFF. DNA for the CDR3: TGTGCCAGCAGCCAAGAGCGTGGGGAAGCTTTCTTT. The full variable domain, in which reference TRBV3-1 and TRBJ1-1 provide the parts outside the CDR3, is DTAVSQTPKYLVTQMGNDKSIKCEQNLGHDTMYWYKQDSKKFLKIMFSYNNKELIINETVPNRFSPKSPDKAHLNLHINSLELGDSAVYFCASSQERGEAFFGQGTRLTVV.

This clonotype showed up many times. The V gene is TRBV7-6, the J gene TRBJ1-3; D unresolved. Germline V CDR1 and CDR2: SGHVS, FNYEAQ. The ends were cut back, 6 bases at V and 4 bases at J, with 4 bases in the middle. This CDR3 contains 11 residues. Written as DNA, the CDR3 is TGTGCCAGCAGAACCGGAAACACCATATATTTT. Translation gives CASRTGNTIYF.

This clonotype was counted at least ten times. The rearrangement links TRBV6-5 to TRBJ2-1; D uncertain. CDR1 is MNHEY, CDR2 SVGAGI, per germline. The CDR3 contains 19 residues. V dropped 5 bases and J dropped 7 bases, with 30 bases sitting between them. Here the CDR3 reads CASSRQATGYTVKTNEQFF. The CDR3 DNA reads TGTGCCAGCAGTCGTCAGGCTACCGGGTATACAGTCAAAACAAATGAGCAGTTCTTC.

This clonotype was found many times. V and J are TRBV6-2 or TRBV6-3 and TRBJ1-5, with a possible D match to TRBD1 (6 bases). With 5 bases removed from V and 11 bases from J, the gap between germline ends came to 10 bases. This CDR3 is built from 11 residues. The germline CDR1 and CDR2 sequences are MNHEY and SVGEGT. CDR3 sequence reads: CASSQDRSQHF. The CDR3 nucleotides read TGTGCCAGCAGTCAGGACAGATCCCAGCATTTT.

This clonotype was detected many times. The chain has TRBV7-6 and TRBJ2-3; 9 nucleotides agree with TRBD2. J lost 7 bases, V lost 4 bases, and 9 bases had no gene match. The length of the CDR3 is 15 residues. In germline, CDR1 is SGHVS, CDR2 FNYEAQ. The CDR3 DNA is TGTGCCAGCAGCTCACTAGCGGGCCCAGGGTATACGCAGTATTTT. As protein: CASSSLAGPGYTQYF.

This clonotype was seen repeatedly, ten times or more. CDR3 nucleotides: TGTGCCAGCAGCCCCCGGACAGGGGTCGAAAAACTGTTTTTT. Its protein is CASSPRTGVEKLFF. The rearrangement uses TRBV7-9 and TRBJ1-4, with 9 bases that match TRBD1. The V gene's germline CDR1 is SEHNR and CDR2 FQNEAQ (reference sequence). V lost 5 bases and J lost 8; bases outside the gene matches: 6. The CDR3 loop spans 14 amino acids.

This clonotype was counted between two and nine times. The rearrangement uses TRBV9 and TRBJ2-6; D remains unclear. V was shortened by 0 bases and J by 4 bases, with 5 bases between the two germline ends. The CDR3 covers 14 residues. Per the germline V gene, CDR1 is SGDLS and CDR2 is YYNGEE. The CDR3 sequence: CASSVVSGANVLTF. CDR3 sequence (DNA): TGTGCCAGCAGCGTAGTTTCGGGGGCCAACGTCCTGACTTTC. Based on the CDR3 plus reference TRBV9 and TRBJ2-6, the full variable domain is DSGVTQTPKHLITATGQRVTLRCSPRSGDLSVYWYQQSLDQGLQFLIQYYNGEERAKGNILERFSAQQFPDLHSELNLSSLELGDSALYFCASSVVSGANVLTFGAGSRLTVL.

This clonotype appeared many times. The V and J genes are TRBV5-1 and TRBJ2-3; a weak D match, TRBD2 (7 bases). The germline V and J ends were trimmed by 2 bases and 3 bases, with 19 bases remaining between them. The CDR3 loop spans 17 amino acids. Germline assignment: CDR1 SGHRS and CDR2 YFSETQ. This chain's CDR3 is CASSLQSGGLSTDTQYF. The DNA of the CDR3 is TGCGCCAGCAGCTTACAGTCGGGGGGCCTCAGTACAGATACGCAGTATTTT. The entire variable domain, with the rest obtained from reference TRBV5-1 and TRBJ2-3, is as follows: KAGVTQTPRYLIKTRGQQVTLSCSPISGHRSVSWYQQTPGQGLQFLFEYFSETQRNKGNFPGRFSGRQFSNSRSEMNVSTLELGDSALYLCASSLQSGGLSTDTQYFGPGTRLTVL.

The chain employs TRBV5-5 and TRBJ2-1; TRBD2 agrees at 11 bases. Trimming cost V 4 bases and J 8 bases; bases outside gene matches: 17. This CDR3 is built from 18 residues. Germline V gene data show CDR1 as SGHKS and CDR2 as YYEKEE (reference sequence). CDR3 loop: CASSHSGGALRAFDEQFF. The DNA of the CDR3 is TGTGCCAGCAGCCATAGCGGGGGGGCCCTCCGCGCGTTCGATGAGCAGTTCTTC.

The gene calls are TRBV7-8 and TRBJ2-5; TRBD2 matches 9 bases. The V and J ends lost 3 bases and 2 bases, in that order; junction bases with no gene match: 13. Per the germline V gene, CDR1 is SGHVS and CDR2 is FQNEAQ. This CDR3 contains 18 residues. The CDR3 here is CASSFEGMASGDQETQYF. The CDR3 DNA reads TGTGCCAGCAGCTTTGAGGGGATGGCTAGCGGGGATCAAGAGACCCAGTACTTC.

The chain couples TRBV3-1 to TRBJ2-7; D perhaps matches TRBD1 (6 bases). Per germline, CDR1 LGHDT and CDR2 YNNKEL (reference sequence). The V and J ends lost 4 bases and 3 bases respectively, with 10 bases between them. The CDR3 is 13 residues long. CDR3 amino acids: CASSPGHRYEQYF. The DNA of the CDR3 is TGTGCCAGCAGCCCGGGACACCGCTACGAGCAGTACTTC.

This clonotype appeared a few times. The CDR3 region is CSARRGNGYTF. In nucleotides, the CDR3 is TGCAGTGCTAGGAGGGGGAATGGCTACACCTTC. This chain uses TRBV20-1 with TRBJ1-2, with D tentatively TRBD1 (6 bases). Germline CDR1 reads DFQATT; CDR2 reads SNEGSKA (reference sequence). Deletions cut 3 bases from V and 6 bases from J, with 8 bases between. This CDR3 comprises 11 residues.

This clonotype was seen repeatedly, ten times or more. This chain uses TRBV15 with TRBJ1-1; D unresolved. This CDR3 contains 14 residues. CDR1 and CDR2 from the germline V gene are LNHNV and YYDKDF (reference sequence). V was cut by 1 base and J by 6 bases, with 12 bases left in between. The CDR3 DNA reads as TGTGCCACCAGCAGAGGGGCAGGTCGGGCTGAAGCTTTCTTT. Encoded protein: CATSRGAGRAEAFF.

In this sample, this clonotype turned up many times. This chain's CDR3 is CASSFMGTWGETQYF. The CDR3 nucleotides are TGTGCCAGCAGTTTCATGGGGACTTGGGGAGAGACCCAGTACTTC. The genes are TRBV12-3 or TRBV12-4 and TRBJ2-5; weak D call: TRBD2 (6 bases). The V and J ends lost 3 bases and 4 bases respectively, with 15 bases between them. The CDR3 contains 15 residues.

There are many counts of this clonotype. CDR3 sequence: CASSLDARGYTF. CDR3 DNA: TGTGCCAGCAGCTTGGACGCCCGTGGCTACACCTTC. The V gene is TRBV7-2, the J gene TRBJ1-2; D remains ambiguous. The length of the CDR3 is 12 residues. CDR1 and CDR2 (germline): SGHTA, FQGNSA. Trimming stripped 3 bases from V and 7 bases from J, with 9 bases between.

This clonotype is labeled as medium-sized. The gene calls are TRBV5-1 and TRBJ1-1; D remains unclear. CDR3 length: 11 residues. The V gene lost 2 bases and the J gene lost 2 bases, with 1 base spanning the gap. Germline CDR1 and CDR2: SGHRS and YFSETQ. The CDR3 DNA reads TGCGCCAGCAGCTTAAACACTGAAGCTTTCTTT. As protein: CASSLNTEAFF. The full variable domain, completed using reference TRBV5-1 and TRBJ1-1, is KAGVTQTPRYLIKTRGQQVTLSCSPISGHRSVSWYQQTPGQGLQFLFEYFSETQRNKGNFPGRFSGRQFSNSRSEMNVSTLELGDSALYLCASSLNTEAFFGQGTRLTVV.

This clonotype was detected only a few times. The chain has TRBV5-6 and TRBJ1-1; no clear D gene. CDR3 size: 14 residues. V lost 5 bases, J lost 0 bases, and 11 bases lay in between. Germline-derived CDR1 and CDR2 are SGHDT and YYEEEE. The CDR3 DNA sequence: TGTGCCAGCAGATTAGACGTGATGAACACTGAAGCTTTCTTT. Protein product: CASRLDVMNTEAFF.

This clonotype was detected only once. The DNA for the CDR3 is TGTGCCAGCAGCGCGGGACGGTGTTATAGCACAGATACGCAGTATTTT. Protein sequence: CASSAGRCYSTDTQYF. The chain links TRBV7-9 to TRBJ2-3; maybe TRBD2 (6 bases). Germline values: CDR1 SEHNR, CDR2 FQNEAQ (reference sequence). The CDR3 extends over 16 amino acids. Between the trimmed V and J ends, which lost 5 bases and 0 bases, there was a span of 15 bases.

This clonotype was counted many times. The chain joins TRBV6-1 to TRBJ2-1; possibly TRBD1 for D (5 bases). Germline-derived CDR1 and CDR2 are MNHNS and SASEGT. The CDR3 consists of 14 residues. V gave up 9 bases and J gave up 0 bases, with 12 bases separating them. CDR3 loop: CASSPDISYNEQFF. As DNA, the CDR3 is TGTGCCAGTTCTCCGGACATCTCCTACAATGAGCAGTTCTTC.

This clonotype was seen at least ten times. The chain uses TRBV20-1 and TRBJ2-3; no clear D. V shed 7 bases and J shed 4 bases, with 12 bases lying between them. The CDR3 runs to 12 residues. Per germline, CDR1 DFQATT and CDR2 SNEGSKA (reference sequence). The CDR3: CSVAGGPDTQYF. Here the CDR3 DNA reads TGCAGTGTAGCTGGCGGACCAGATACGCAGTATTTT.

This clonotype was recorded at least ten times. V is TRBV30 and J is TRBJ2-3; D may be TRBD1 (5 bases). The CDR3 consists of 15 residues. The germline V gene has CDR1 GTSNPN and CDR2 SVGIG (reference sequence). V dropped 0 bases and J dropped 0 bases, with 10 bases sitting between them. The CDR3 loop reads CAWSVPGPSTDTQYF. DNA for the CDR3: TGTGCCTGGAGTGTTCCAGGGCCTAGCACAGATACGCAGTATTTT.

This clonotype turned up a few times. The V and J genes are TRBV5-6 and TRBJ1-5; possibly TRBD1 for D (5 bases). From germline, CDR1 is SGHDT and CDR2 YYEEEE. V lost 0 bases to trimming and J lost 2 bases, with 9 bases between them. The CDR3 is 15 residues long. CDR3 DNA sequence: TGTGCCAGCAGCTTGGGGGGCTTAGGCAATCAGCCCCAGCATTTT. Translation gives CASSLGGLGNQPQHF.

This clonotype was counted ten times or more. The V and J genes are TRBV4-3 and TRBJ1-5, with D uncertain. The CDR3 has 14 amino acids. V was cut by 0 bases and J by 3 bases, with 6 bases left in between. The germline V gene encodes CDR1 LGHNA and CDR2 YSLEER. The CDR3 nucleotides are TGCGCCAGCAGCCAAGATACGCTCAATCAGCCCCAGCATTTT. It codes for CASSQDTLNQPQHF.

This clonotype was observed a handful of times. This chain connects TRBV7-2 to TRBJ1-5; D possibly corresponds to TRBD1 (5 bases). Looked up from germline, CDR1 is SGHTA and CDR2 is FQGNSA. The CDR3 is 14 residues long. V gave up 2 bases and J gave up 6 bases, with 11 bases separating them. The CDR3 reads CASSLRLGGQPQHF. CDR3 DNA: TGTGCCAGCAGCTTAAGGCTGGGGGGTCAGCCCCAGCATTTT.

This clonotype is labeled as medium-sized (0.01 to 0.1%). The V and J genes are TRBV7-8 and TRBJ2-7; 11 positions match TRBD1. Trimming removed 5 bases from V and 6 bases from J; junction bases left unmatched: 9. This CDR3 comprises 15 residues. CDR1 SGHVS and CDR2 FQNEAQ come from the germline V gene. The CDR3 reads CASSLGPGTGGEQYF. The CDR3 nucleotides read TGTGCCAGCAGCCTAGGCCCTGGGACAGGGGGCGAGCAGTACTTC.

The rearrangement uses TRBV7-2 and TRBJ2-3; D is perhaps TRBD2 (7 bases). This CDR3 region has 16 residues. Germline V gives CDR1 SGHTA, CDR2 FQGNSA. V was cut by 2 bases and J by 1 base, with 13 bases left in between. The DNA for the CDR3 is TGTGCCAGCAGCTTACGCGGGGGCCGGGGCACAGATACGCAGTATTTT. This sequence encodes CASSLRGGRGTDTQYF.